Listed below are T cell receptor beta chains from one sample, sequenced in a study of blood T cell repertoires in COVID-19. TCRdb's copy holds only in-frame clones and misses some; the assay was immunoSEQ multiplex PCR. The sample lists about 190,000 clones, 85% to 90% occurring once. The specimen sequenced was peripheral blood. Receptor source: a man aged 50 or older with acute or convalescent COVID-19. CDR3s include the opening cysteine and the closing phenylalanine or tryptophan. D genes are given only for firm matches. Only some rows state a clone size, as once, few, many or a class for expanded clones.

V,D,J,size,DNA,CDR3
TRBV2,NA,TRBJ1-4,once,TGTGCCAGCAGTGAAGGATGGGGGGTCGGTGAAAAACTGTTTTTT,CASSEGWGVGEKLFF
TRBV5-1,NA,TRBJ1-4,NA,TGCGCCAGCAGCCCCGATACCGGGAGGCATGAAAAACTGTTTTTT,CASSPDTGRHEKLFF
TRBV20-1,NA,TRBJ2-7,NA,TGCAGTGCAATTGGGACAATCGAGCAGTACTTC,CSAIGTIEQYF
TRBV24-1,TRBD2,TRBJ2-5,NA,TGTGCCACTGGCGCTAGCGGGAGGCGGTTGGATGAGACCCAGTACTTC,CATGASGRRLDETQYF
TRBV19,TRBD1,TRBJ1-1,NA,TGTGCCAGTAATCTACAGGGGGGGAACACTGAAGCTTTCTTT,CASNLQGGNTEAFF
TRBV28,TRBD1,TRBJ1-5,NA,TGTGCCAGCAGTCGGGGACAGGGGAACAATCAGCCCCAGCATTTT,CASSRGQGNNQPQHF
TRBV27,NA,TRBJ1-4,once,TGTGCCAGCAGTTTAAATGCCCGTCCCGGGGGTCTTAGTGAAAAACTGTTTTTT,CASSLNARPGGLSEKLFF
TRBV6-5,NA,TRBJ1-2,NA,TGTGCCAGCAGCCGTGGGGGGGGACGAGGCTACACCTTC,CASSRGGGRGYTF
TRBV5-1,NA,TRBJ2-5,NA,TGCGCCAGCAGCTTCCAGGAGACCCAGTACTTC,CASSFQETQYF
TRBV27,NA,TRBJ1-5,NA,TGTGCCAGCGGCAGGGTTGAAAATCAGCCCCAGCATTTT,CASGRVENQPQHF
TRBV7-2,NA,TRBJ2-1,NA,TGTGCCAGCAGCCCCGCGGCGAGTAGCTCCTACAATGAGCAGTTCTTC,CASSPAASSSYNEQFF
TRBV27,TRBD1,TRBJ1-4,NA,TGTGCCAGCAGGCGACAGGGGGCGGATGAAAAACTGTTTTTT,CASRRQGADEKLFF
TRBV28,NA,TRBJ1-5,NA,TGTGCCAGTAGTTCCGAGTTTGGTCAGCCCCAGCATTTT,CASSSEFGQPQHF
TRBV28,TRBD1,TRBJ1-5,NA,TGTGCCAGCACCCAAATGGGACAGGGGGCCAATCAGCCCCAGCATTTT,CASTQMGQGANQPQHF
TRBV6-5,NA,TRBJ2-4,NA,TGTGCCAGCAGTTACTCGGGGAGCCCAACCAAAAACATTCAGTACTTC,CASSYSGSPTKNIQYF
TRBV6-1,NA,TRBJ1-5,NA,TGTGCCAGCAGTGACGGGCCGTATGGGGCTCAGCCCCAGCATTTT,CASSDGPYGAQPQHF
TRBV10-3,TRBD1,TRBJ2-7,NA,TGTGCCATCAGTGACACCGGGACAGGGTTGTACGAGCAGTACTTC,CAISDTGTGLYEQYF
TRBV18,NA,TRBJ1-1,NA,TGTGCCAGCTCACCAATAGATAACACTGAAGCTTTCTTT,CASSPIDNTEAFF
TRBV19,TRBD1,TRBJ2-2,NA,TGTGCCAGTAGGAGACAGGGGGCAAGGGAGCTGTTTTTT,CASRRQGARELFF
TRBV7-9,TRBD1,TRBJ1-2,many,TGTGCCAGCAGCCAAGGGACAGGGGTCGATTATGGCTACACCTTC,CASSQGTGVDYGYTF
TRBV20-1,NA,TRBJ1-1,NA,TGCAGTGCTATCGGGGATACTGAAGCTTTCTTT,CSAIGDTEAFF
TRBV30,NA,TRBJ2-1,NA,TGTGCCTGGAGCCTAGGCGGAAGTTACAATGAGCAGTTCTTC,CAWSLGGSYNEQFF
TRBV6-5,TRBD1,TRBJ1-6,NA,TGTGCCAGCAATACAGGGGGTAATTCACCCCTCCACTTT,CASNTGGNSPLHF
TRBV10-3,TRBD1,TRBJ1-6,NA,TGTGCCATCAGTGGGACAGGGAAAAATTCACCCCTCCACTTT,CAISGTGKNSPLHF
TRBV18,TRBD2,TRBJ2-3,NA,TGTGCCAGCTCAAATAGCGGGGGGAGCACAGATACGCAGTATTTT,CASSNSGGSTDTQYF
TRBV7-9,NA,TRBJ1-4,NA,TGTGCCAGCAGCTTAGGGACAGCAACTAATGAAAAACTGTTTTTT,CASSLGTATNEKLFF
TRBV19,NA,TRBJ1-1,NA,TGTGCCAGTAGAACCGTCCAGGGCACTGAAGCTTTCTTT,CASRTVQGTEAFF
TRBV18,TRBD1,TRBJ1-1,NA,TGTGCCAGCTCACCACGACAGGGGCTCACTGAAGCTTTCTTT,CASSPRQGLTEAFF
TRBV30,TRBD2,TRBJ2-2,NA,TGTGCCTGGAGTGTTACGGGAGGGCCTCCCGGGGAGCTGTTTTTT,CAWSVTGGPPGELFF
TRBV18,NA,TRBJ2-2,NA,TGTGCCAGCTCTTCGCCGGGTGATACCGGGGAGCTGTTTTTT,CASSSPGDTGELFF
TRBV7-2,TRBD1,TRBJ2-7,NA,TGTGCCAGCAGCTTAGTCCGGACAGGGGGAAGGGGCGAGCAGTACTTC,CASSLVRTGGRGEQYF
TRBV2,TRBD2,TRBJ2-5,NA,TGTGCCAGCAGCGGAGGACTAGGGCCCCAAGAGACCCAGTACTTC,CASSGGLGPQETQYF
TRBV6-2/TRBV6-3,NA,TRBJ1-1,NA,TGTGCCAGCAGTTCCCTGGGCAACACTGAAGCTTTCTTT,CASSSLGNTEAFF
TRBV2,NA,TRBJ2-7,NA,TGTGCCAGCAGCCCGGGGGGGACAGCAACCTACGAGCAGTACTTC,CASSPGGTATYEQYF
TRBV6-5,NA,TRBJ1-1,NA,TGTGCCAGCAGTTCTCCGACAGTCCTGAACACTGAAGCTTTCTTT,CASSSPTVLNTEAFF
TRBV6-6,NA,TRBJ2-5,NA,TGTGCCAGCAATAACGGGGAGAGAGAGACCCAGTACTTC,CASNNGERETQYF
TRBV4-1,TRBD2,TRBJ2-4,once,TGCGCCAGCAGCCAAGGCGGGGGGGGCAAAAACATTCAGTACTTC,CASSQGGGGKNIQYF
TRBV7-9,NA,TRBJ2-1,NA,TGTGCCAGCATAGCTAGCGCCTACAATGAGCAGTTCTTC,CASIASAYNEQFF
TRBV3-1/TRBV3-2,TRBD1,TRBJ1-3,NA,TGTGCCAGCAGGCGGACAGGGGCAAGTGGAAACACCATATATTTT,CASRRTGASGNTIYF
TRBV27,NA,TRBJ1-3,NA,TGTGCCAGCAGTTTAGGGGGGGCTCTTGGAAACACCATATATTTT,CASSLGGALGNTIYF
TRBV4-1,NA,TRBJ1-6,NA,TGCGCCAGCAGCCAAGATCCCACAGGGTATAATTCACCCCTCCACTTT,CASSQDPTGYNSPLHF
TRBV9,TRBD2,TRBJ2-2,few,TGTGCCAGCAGCAAACTAGCGGGGGCTCTCACCGGGGAGCTGTTTTTT,CASSKLAGALTGELFF
TRBV12-3/TRBV12-4,NA,TRBJ1-3,NA,TGTGCCAGCGACAGGAGGTCTGGAAACACCATATATTTT,CASDRRSGNTIYF
TRBV29-1,NA,TRBJ2-4,NA,TGCAGCGTTGTAAGCCGGGGCAGGGGAGCCAAAAACATTCAGTACTTC,CSVVSRGRGAKNIQYF
TRBV19,TRBD1,TRBJ1-3,NA,TGTGCCACCCGGGACAGAATAATTACAAGCTCTGGAAACACCATATATTTT,CATRDRIITSSGNTIYF
TRBV14,NA,TRBJ2-2,NA,TGTGCCAGCAGCAAAGGTCGGGGTGCCGGGGAGCTGTTTTTT,CASSKGRGAGELFF
TRBV4-1,NA,TRBJ2-2,NA,TGCGCCAGCAGCGCACAAAAAGGTTCGGGCACCGGGGAGCTGTTTTTT,CASSAQKGSGTGELFF
TRBV30,TRBD2,TRBJ2-2,once,TGTGCCTGGAGTCAACGGGGGGGGAGCAGCTGTTTTTTT,CAWSQRGGSSCFF
TRBV6-5,NA,TRBJ1-2,NA,TGTGCCAGCAGTCATCGACAGGTTACCCGTGGCTACACCTTC,CASSHRQVTRGYTF
TRBV7-9,NA,TRBJ1-3,NA,TGTGCCAGCAGCGCATTACAGGCCTTCTCTGGAAACACCATATATTTT,CASSALQAFSGNTIYF
TRBV11-2,TRBD2,TRBJ2-7,NA,TGTGCCAGCAGCTCCTTAGCGGGAGTGAACTACGAGCAGTACTTC,CASSSLAGVNYEQYF
TRBV9,TRBD1,TRBJ1-4,NA,TGTGCCAGCAGCCCGAACCCGACAGGGGGCGGTGAAAAACTGTTTTTT,CASSPNPTGGGEKLFF
TRBV28,NA,TRBJ1-5,NA,TGTGCCAGCAGCCAAGACAGGCCCAGCAATCAGCCCCAGCATTTT,CASSQDRPSNQPQHF
TRBV29-1,TRBD2,TRBJ2-1,once,TGCAGCGTTGAGCGGCTAGCGGGAGGATTGGGGGAGCAGTTCTTC,CSVERLAGGLGEQFF
TRBV24-1,TRBD2,TRBJ2-3,NA,TGTGCCACGACAGCGGGGGTGAGCGGCACAGATACGCAGTATTTT,CATTAGVSGTDTQYF
TRBV25-1,TRBD1,TRBJ2-7,NA,TGTGCCAGCAGTGACCGGGACAGGGGACCCTACGAGCAGTACTTC,CASSDRDRGPYEQYF
TRBV28,TRBD2,TRBJ2-6,NA,TGTGCCAGCAGGGGAGCGGGGGCTGGGGCCAACGTCCTGACTTTC,CASRGAGAGANVLTF